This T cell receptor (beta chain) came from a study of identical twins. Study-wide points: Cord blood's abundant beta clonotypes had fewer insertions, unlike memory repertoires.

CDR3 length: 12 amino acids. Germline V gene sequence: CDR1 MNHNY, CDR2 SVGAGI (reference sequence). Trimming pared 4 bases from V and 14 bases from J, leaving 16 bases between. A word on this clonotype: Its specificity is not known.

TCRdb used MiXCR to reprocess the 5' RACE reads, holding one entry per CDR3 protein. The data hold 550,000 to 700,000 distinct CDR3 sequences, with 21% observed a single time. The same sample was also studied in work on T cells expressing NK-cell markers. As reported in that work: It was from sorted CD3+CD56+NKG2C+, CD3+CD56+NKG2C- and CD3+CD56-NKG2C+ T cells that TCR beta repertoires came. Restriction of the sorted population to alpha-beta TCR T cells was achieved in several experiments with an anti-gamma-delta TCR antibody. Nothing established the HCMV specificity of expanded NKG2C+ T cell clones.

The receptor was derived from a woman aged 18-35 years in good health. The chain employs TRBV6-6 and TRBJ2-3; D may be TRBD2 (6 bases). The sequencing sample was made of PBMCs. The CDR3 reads CASSSEGSQRYF. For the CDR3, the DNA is TGTGCCAGCAGTTCGGAGGGCTCCCAGAGGTATTTT.